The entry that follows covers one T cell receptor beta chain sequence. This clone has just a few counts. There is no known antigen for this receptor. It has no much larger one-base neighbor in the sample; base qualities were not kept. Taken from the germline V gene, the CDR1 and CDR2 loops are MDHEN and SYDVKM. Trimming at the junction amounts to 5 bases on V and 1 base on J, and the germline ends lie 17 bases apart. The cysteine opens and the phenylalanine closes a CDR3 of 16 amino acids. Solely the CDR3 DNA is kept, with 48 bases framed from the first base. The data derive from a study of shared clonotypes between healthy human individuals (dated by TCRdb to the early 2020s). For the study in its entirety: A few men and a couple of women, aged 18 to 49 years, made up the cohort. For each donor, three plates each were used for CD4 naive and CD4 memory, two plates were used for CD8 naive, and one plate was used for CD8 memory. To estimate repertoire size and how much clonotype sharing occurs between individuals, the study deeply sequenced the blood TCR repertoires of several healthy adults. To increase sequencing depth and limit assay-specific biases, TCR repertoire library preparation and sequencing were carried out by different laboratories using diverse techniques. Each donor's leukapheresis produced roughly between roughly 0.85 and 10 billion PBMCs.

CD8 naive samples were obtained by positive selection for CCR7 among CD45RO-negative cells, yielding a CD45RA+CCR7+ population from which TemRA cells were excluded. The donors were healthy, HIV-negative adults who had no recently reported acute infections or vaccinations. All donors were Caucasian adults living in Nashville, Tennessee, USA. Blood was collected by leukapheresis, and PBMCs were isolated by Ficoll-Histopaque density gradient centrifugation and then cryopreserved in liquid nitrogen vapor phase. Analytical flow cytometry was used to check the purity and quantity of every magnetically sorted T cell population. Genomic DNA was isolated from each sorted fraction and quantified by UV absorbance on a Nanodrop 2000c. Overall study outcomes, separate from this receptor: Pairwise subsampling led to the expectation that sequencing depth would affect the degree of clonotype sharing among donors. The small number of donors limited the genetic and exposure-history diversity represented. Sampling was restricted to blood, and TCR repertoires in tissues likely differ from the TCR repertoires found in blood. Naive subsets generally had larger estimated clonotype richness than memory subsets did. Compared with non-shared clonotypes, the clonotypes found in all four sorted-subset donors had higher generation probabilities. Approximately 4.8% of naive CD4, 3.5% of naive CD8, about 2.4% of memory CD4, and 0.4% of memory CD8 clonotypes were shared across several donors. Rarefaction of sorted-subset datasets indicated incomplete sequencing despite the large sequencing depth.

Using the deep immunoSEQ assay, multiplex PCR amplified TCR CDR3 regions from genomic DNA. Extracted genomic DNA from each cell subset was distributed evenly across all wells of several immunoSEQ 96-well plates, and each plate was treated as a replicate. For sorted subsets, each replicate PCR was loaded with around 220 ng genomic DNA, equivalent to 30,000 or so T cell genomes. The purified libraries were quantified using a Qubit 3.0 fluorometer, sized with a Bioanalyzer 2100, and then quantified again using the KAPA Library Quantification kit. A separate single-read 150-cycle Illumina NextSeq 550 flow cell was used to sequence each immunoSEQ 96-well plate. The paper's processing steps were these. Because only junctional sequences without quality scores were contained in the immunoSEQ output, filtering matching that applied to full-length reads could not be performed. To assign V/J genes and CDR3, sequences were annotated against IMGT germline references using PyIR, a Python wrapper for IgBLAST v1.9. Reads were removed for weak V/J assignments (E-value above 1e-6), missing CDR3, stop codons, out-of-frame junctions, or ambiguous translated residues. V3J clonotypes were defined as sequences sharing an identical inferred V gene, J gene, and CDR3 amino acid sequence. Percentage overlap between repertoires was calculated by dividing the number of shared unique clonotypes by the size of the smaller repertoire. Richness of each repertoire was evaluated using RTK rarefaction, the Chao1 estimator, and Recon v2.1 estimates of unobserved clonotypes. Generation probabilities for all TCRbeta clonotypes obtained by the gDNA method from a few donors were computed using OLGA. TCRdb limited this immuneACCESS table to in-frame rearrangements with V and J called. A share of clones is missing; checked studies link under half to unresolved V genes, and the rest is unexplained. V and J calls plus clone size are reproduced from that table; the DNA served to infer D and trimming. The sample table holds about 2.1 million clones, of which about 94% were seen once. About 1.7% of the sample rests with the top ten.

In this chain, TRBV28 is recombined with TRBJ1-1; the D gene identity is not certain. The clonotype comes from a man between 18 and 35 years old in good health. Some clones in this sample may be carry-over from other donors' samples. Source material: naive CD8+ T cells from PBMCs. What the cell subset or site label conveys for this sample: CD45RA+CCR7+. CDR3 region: CASSHPTSVGNTEAFF. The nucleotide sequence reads TGTGCCAGCAGTCACCCCACCTCCGTGGGGAACACTGAAGCTTTCTTT.